This TCR beta chain was captured in a study of post-analysis software for immune sequencing data. Study overall: Recorded disease courses covered relapsing-remitting, secondary progressive and progressive-relapsing multiple sclerosis. Some patients had no subtype annotation. General study findings and limits: People with multiple sclerosis had a significantly lower normalized Chao1 diversity than controls did. Comparison of patients with controls showed about 5 TRBV segments more frequent in patients, TRBV5-6, TRBV5-1 and TRBV20-1 among them.

With regard to this clonotype: No antigen is known for it.

The library was made from cDNA and included unique molecular identifiers. Input amounts of 1 to 10 million T cells were used. These gave about 500,000 cDNA molecules, so each molecule approximated one T cell. TCRdb itself ran the PCR reads through MiXCR, one entry per CDR3 protein. The sample has about 200,000 distinct CDR3 sequences, 29% seen once. Germline V CDR1 and CDR2: SGHTA, FQGTGA. This CDR3 is 17 amino acids long. Trimming took 3 bases from V and 5 from J, leaving 21 bases between them. The chain has TRBV7-3 and TRBJ2-3; D possibly corresponds to TRBD2 (7 bases). The sequenced sample consisted of blood. The receptor was derived from a girl aged 2-17 years with multiple sclerosis. The CDR3 DNA reads TGTGCCAGCAGCTTTGACGGGGGGCCCCTCCGGGAAGATACGCAGTATTTT. Its translation is CASSFDGGPLREDTQYF.